This T cell receptor beta chain was identified during a study of blood T cells in healthy people across ages. A second PCR, run for about 6 to 12 cycles, used a sample-barcoded 5' primer plus a J-beta primer mix. TCRdb re-analysed the 5' RACE reads in MiXCR, keeping a single row per CDR3 protein. Of about 590,000 distinct CDR3 sequences in the sample, about 30% were seen once. The CDR3 contains 15 residues. Deletions cut 2 bases from V and 1 base from J, with 12 bases between. The germline V gene has CDR1 SGDLS and CDR2 YYNGEE. Broader study findings: Observed TCR beta diversity per million T cells went down as age went up. This fall followed a roughly linear course with age.

Ten or more counts support this clonotype. Antigen unknown. The genes are TRBV9 and TRBJ2-5; tentatively, D is TRBD2 (6 bases). The sequence came from a woman aged 80 or over in good health. The sample was blood. The CDR3 nucleotides read TGTGCCAGCAGCGTTCTCGGGGGATTCCAAGAGACCCAGTACTTC. It specifies CASSVLGGFQETQYF.